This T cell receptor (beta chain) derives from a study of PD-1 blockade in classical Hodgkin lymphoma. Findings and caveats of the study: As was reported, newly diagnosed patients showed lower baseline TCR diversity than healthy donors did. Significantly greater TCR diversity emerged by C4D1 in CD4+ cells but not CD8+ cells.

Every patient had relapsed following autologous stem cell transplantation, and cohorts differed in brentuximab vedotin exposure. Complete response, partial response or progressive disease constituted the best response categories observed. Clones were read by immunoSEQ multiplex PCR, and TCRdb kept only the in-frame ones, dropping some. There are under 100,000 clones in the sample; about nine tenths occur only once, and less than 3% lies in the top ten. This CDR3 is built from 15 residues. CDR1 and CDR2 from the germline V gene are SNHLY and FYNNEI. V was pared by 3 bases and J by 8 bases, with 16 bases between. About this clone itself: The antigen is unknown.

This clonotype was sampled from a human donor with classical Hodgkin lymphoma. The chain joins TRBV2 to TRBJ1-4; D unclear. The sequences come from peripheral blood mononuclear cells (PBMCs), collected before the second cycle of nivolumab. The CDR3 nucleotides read TGTGCCAGCAGTGATGGGGTTCCGGCTCCCGAAAAACTGTTTTTT. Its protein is CASSDGVPAPEKLFF.